This T cell receptor beta chain came from a study of blood T cell repertoires in COVID-19. The wider study: COVID-19 samples collected from the United States, Italy and Spain covered acute and convalescent phases. PBMCs, B-cell-depleted T cells, or T cells provided the cDNA or gDNA that made up the material.

V was clipped by 6 bases and J by 1 base; unmatched bases: 13. Per the germline V gene, CDR1 is SQVTM and CDR2 is ANQGSEA. The CDR3 totals 19 residues. Using immunoSEQ multiplex PCR, the repertoire was profiled, and TCRdb retains in-frame clones only, with some absent. Of approximately 200,000 clones in the sample, approximately 83% were seen once. This study enrolled people aged roughly 18 to 90 from under 25 US geographic areas. The sequence was collected from a woman aged 40 to 50 with acute COVID-19. The chain recombines TRBV29-1 with TRBJ2-1; TRBD2 matches 15 bases. The sequenced sample was PBMCs or T cells enriched from blood (not recorded which). The CDR3 sequence: CSVAGLAGGRELSYNEQFF. The CDR3 bases are TGCAGCGTGGCGGGACTAGCGGGGGGCCGGGAACTATCCTACAATGAGCAGTTCTTC.